The 16 T cell receptor beta chains given below trace back to one sample, sequenced in a study of blood T cell repertoires in COVID-19. Sequencing used immunoSEQ multiplex PCR; TCRdb keeps in-frame clones, though not all of them. The sample includes 250,000 or so clones, 88% of them seen just once. The sequencing sample was made of peripheral blood. The source of these receptors is a woman aged 25 to 39 with acute or convalescent COVID-19.

V is TRBV19 and J is TRBJ2-2; D possibly corresponds to TRBD2 (5 bases). This CDR3 contains 15 residues. V dropped 2 bases and J dropped 1 base, with 8 bases sitting between them. Germline CDR1 reads LNHDA; CDR2 reads SQIVND (reference sequence). As DNA, the CDR3 is TGTGCCAGTAGTATATATCGGGGGAACACCGGGGAGCTGTTTTTT. This encodes CASSIYRGNTGELFF.

This clone was observed once. This rearrangement joins TRBV9 to TRBJ1-3; D ambiguous. The CDR3 sequence is 15 residues long. V dropped 0 bases and J dropped 0 bases, with 7 bases sitting between them. Germline loops: CDR1 SGDLS, CDR2 YYNGEE. The CDR3 loop is CASSVDTSSGNTIYF. CDR3 sequence (DNA): TGTGCCAGCAGCGTAGACACAAGCTCTGGAAACACCATATATTTT.

This clone has a single count. The gene calls are TRBV4-1 and TRBJ2-3; a possible D gene is TRBD1 (5 bases). V dropped 4 bases and J dropped 0 bases, with 8 bases sitting between them. This CDR3 region has 14 residues. CDR1 and CDR2 (germline): MGHRA, YSYEKL. CDR3 in amino acids: CASSLDSSTDTQYF. In DNA, the CDR3 is TGCGCCAGCAGCCTAGACAGTAGCACAGATACGCAGTATTTT.

The genes are TRBV2 and TRBJ2-2; 8 bases are a match to TRBD1. From germline, CDR1 is SNHLY and CDR2 FYNNEI. There are 14 residues in the CDR3. With V trimmed by 2 bases and J by 6 bases, 2 bases remained unmatched. In nucleotides, the CDR3 is TGTGCCAGCAGTGAACAGGGGGCCGCCGGGGAGCTGTTTTTT. Its translation is CASSEQGAAGELFF.

This clone appeared a single time. This chain links TRBV14 with TRBJ2-1; D call uncertain. Germline loops: CDR1 SGHDN, CDR2 FVKESK. The CDR3 is 12 residues long. Trimming cost V 1 base and J 10 bases, with 8 bases left between them. DNA for the CDR3: TGTGCCAGCAGCCAAGTTGGTGCGGAGCAGTTCTTC. The encoded protein is CASSQVGAEQFF.

V and J are TRBV6-6 and TRBJ2-1; D is possibly TRBD1 (5 bases). The germline CDR1 and CDR2 sequences are MNHNY and SVGAGI (reference sequence). The CDR3 is 17 residues long. Trimming stripped 5 bases from V and 2 bases from J, with 19 bases between. CDR3 sequence (DNA): TGTGCCAGCAGTCTGACAGTCTCAAAACGGGCCTACAATGAGCAGTTCTTC. Amino acid sequence: CASSLTVSKRAYNEQFF.

This clone was recorded once. The rearrangement links TRBV5-1 to TRBJ2-3, with D possibly TRBD2 on 6 matching bases. The V gene lost 4 bases and the J gene lost 1 base, with 13 bases spanning the gap. The CDR3 runs to 15 residues. Germline CDR1 SGHRS, CDR2 YFSETQ. The CDR3 nucleotides are TGCGCCAGCAGCCTCGGGAGCTTGGGCACAGATACGCAGTATTTT. As protein: CASSLGSLGTDTQYF.

The chain combines TRBV5-1 with TRBJ2-7; perhaps TRBD1 as D (6 bases). Germline V CDR1 and CDR2: SGHRS, YFSETQ. V lost 4 bases and J 6 bases, leaving 11 bases between the germline ends. This CDR3 is 12 amino acids long. The CDR3 coding sequence is TGCGCCAGCAGCCCTCCAGGGGCCGAGCAGTACTTC. Translated, it gives CASSPPGAEQYF.

The rearrangement joins TRBV7-9 to TRBJ2-4; the match to TRBD1 covers 7 bases. There are 16 residues in the CDR3. CDR1 is SEHNR and CDR2 is FQNEAQ in the germline V gene (reference sequence). Germline trimming cut 1 base from V and 5 bases from J; bases unmatched to any gene: 8. The CDR3 region is CASSLGGRDRENIQYF. The CDR3 coding sequence is TGTGCCAGCAGCTTAGGTGGGCGAGACAGGGAAAACATTCAGTACTTC. Full variable domain (missing parts from reference TRBV7-9 and TRBJ2-4): DTGVSQNPRHKITKRGQNVTFRCDPISEHNRLYWYRQTLGQGPEFLTYFQNEAQLEKSRLLSDRFSAERPKGSFSTLEIQRTEQGDSAMYLCASSLGGRDRENIQYFGAGTRLSVL.

The chain employs TRBV19 and TRBJ1-4; tentative D call: TRBD1 (5 bases). Trimming took 4 bases from V and 0 from J, leaving 12 bases between them. CDR1 and CDR2 from the germline V gene are LNHDA and SQIVND (reference sequence). This CDR3 has 16 amino acids. CDR3 sequence: CASSTRDGATNEKLFF. For the CDR3, the DNA is TGTGCCAGTAGTACGCGGGACGGCGCAACTAATGAAAAACTGTTTTTT.

This clone was observed once. This rearrangement joins TRBV5-1 to TRBJ1-2; 7 bases fit TRBD1. In germline, CDR1 is SGHRS, CDR2 YFSETQ. The CDR3 consists of 15 residues. After removal of 1 base from V and 6 bases from J, the junction contained 9 bases not matched to a gene. In DNA form, the CDR3 reads TGCGCCAGCAGCTTGCCCACAGGGGTCGGCAATGGCTACACCTTC. Encoded protein: CASSLPTGVGNGYTF.

The V gene is TRBV6-2 or TRBV6-3, the J gene TRBJ2-1; 7 positions match TRBD2. Germline values: CDR1 MNHEY, CDR2 SVGEGT. The CDR3 is 15 amino acids. Trimming took 2 bases from V and 4 from J; bases not matched to a gene: 5. The CDR3 protein is CASSYGLAAYNEQFF. As DNA, the CDR3 is TGTGCCAGCAGTTACGGGCTAGCGGCTTACAATGAGCAGTTCTTC.

The rearrangement joins TRBV2 to TRBJ1-1, with D possibly TRBD1 on 6 matching bases. Germline assignment: CDR1 SNHLY and CDR2 FYNNEI. Trimming took 3 bases from V and 5 from J, leaving 10 bases between them. The CDR3 is made up of 13 amino acids. This CDR3 is CASSEYRETEAFF. DNA for the CDR3: TGTGCCAGCAGTGAGTACAGGGAAACTGAAGCTTTCTTT.

The chain is built from TRBV5-6 and TRBJ1-5, with a possible D match to TRBD1 (6 bases). Trimming removed 3 bases at V and 7 bases at J, with 14 bases between. CDR3 size: 14 residues. Germline CDR1 reads SGHDT; CDR2 reads YYEEEE. This chain's CDR3 is CASSSQGWRQPQHF. DNA for the CDR3: TGTGCCAGCAGCTCGCAGGGGTGGAGGCAGCCCCAGCATTTT.

The chain carries TRBV5-1 and TRBJ1-3; D possibly corresponds to TRBD1 (6 bases). Germline V gene data show CDR1 as SGHRS and CDR2 as YFSETQ. The V gene lost 2 bases and the J gene lost 4 bases, with 13 bases spanning the gap. The CDR3 consists of 15 residues. The CDR3 nucleotides read TGCGCCAGCAGCTTTCGCCAGGGGACCGGAAACACCATATATTTT. It translates to CASSFRQGTGNTIYF.

The chain has TRBV19 and TRBJ1-2, with 8 bases that match TRBD1. V gave up 10 bases and J gave up 5 bases; unmatched junction bases: 9. From germline, CDR1 is LNHDA and CDR2 SQIVND (reference sequence). There are 13 residues in the CDR3. This CDR3 reads CATSRGLRYGYTF. In DNA, the CDR3 is TGTGCCACCTCCAGGGGGCTAAGGTATGGCTACACCTTC.